This TCR beta chain was retrieved from a study of a mutant IDH1 vaccine in newly diagnosed glioma. In the study overall: Eight vaccinations reached patients in weeks 1, 3, 5, 7, 11, 15, 19 and 23. Patients began vaccination 4-6 weeks after radiotherapy alone, or with temozolomide cycles.

The CDR3 length is 16 residues. J lost 5 bases, V lost 7 bases, and 17 bases had no gene match. The germline V gene has CDR1 SQVTM and CDR2 ANQGSEA. A remark on this clone: Its specificity is not known.

The repertoire was sequenced with immunoSEQ multiplex PCR; TCRdb's copy has only in-frame clones and lacks some. This table has tens of thousands of clones, about 80% appearing once. Time point indicated: week 23, last vaccination. What each vaccine dose contained was 300 ug of mutant IDH1 20-mer peptide, accompanied by topical imiquimod. The receptor comes from a man in his forties with glioma. The J gene is TRBJ2-3, the V gene TRBV29-1; 8 positions match TRBD2. This specimen was PBMCs, taken from a glioma patient whose treatment included an IDH1 peptide vaccine. This CDR3 reads CSAGPPPGGALDTQYF. The CDR3, as DNA: TGCAGCGCAGGGCCCCCCCCCGGGGGGGCGTTAGATACGCAGTATTTT.